This T cell receptor (beta chain) was sequenced for a study of T cell changes during pregnancy in multiple sclerosis. Using immunoSEQ multiplex PCR, the repertoire was profiled, and TCRdb retains in-frame clones only, with some absent. The table shows over 50,000 clones, with around nine tenths occurring only once. The TCR was taken from a human donor whose cells served as feeder cells for cultures in a pregnancy study. Specimen: peripheral blood from another person, used as feeder cells.

DNA of the CDR3: TGCGCCAGCAGCCCCGGACTAGCGGGAGGAGACGAGACCCAGTACTTC. This sequence encodes CASSPGLAGGDETQYF. This sequence joins TRBV5-1 and TRBJ2-5; TRBD2 agrees at 14 bases. The CDR3 loop spans 16 amino acids. The ends lost 4 bases at V and 5 bases at J; junction bases unmatched: 7. Germline loops: CDR1 SGHRS, CDR2 YFSETQ. Full variable domain (remainder filled in from reference TRBV5-1 and TRBJ2-5): KAGVTQTPRYLIKTRGQQVTLSCSPISGHRSVSWYQQTPGQGLQFLFEYFSETQRNKGNFPGRFSGRQFSNSRSEMNVSTLELGDSALYLCASSPGLAGGDETQYFGPGTRLLVL.